The 5 T cell receptor beta chains presented below share a single source sample, sequenced in a study of regulatory T cells in long-lasting Graves disease. Regarding time point: newly diagnosed GD, antithyroid drugs for less than 3 months. The authors made the TCR library using RNA they extracted from PBMCs. Arm-PCR of CDR3 regions and iRepertoire HTBI primers were used to build TCR beta libraries. In TCRdb, the multiplex PCR reads were re-called with MiXCR into one record per CDR3 protein. The sample contains under 500,000 distinct CDR3 sequences, about a sixth of which appear only once. This sample also belongs to another study, concerning T cells in Graves' hyperthyroidism and ophthalmopathy.

The sample consisted of peripheral blood mononuclear cells (PBMCs), taken at new diagnosis, from a patient treated with antithyroid drugs. The receptors originated from a woman aged 25 to 39 with Graves disease.

This clonotype was found many times. V is TRBV28 and J is TRBJ2-5; D remains ambiguous. The germline V gene has CDR1 MDHEN and CDR2 SYDVKM. The CDR3 spans 12 residues. V was clipped by 7 bases and J by 4 bases, with 10 bases between them. CDR3 sequence reads: CASMDPRETQYF. CDR3 nucleotide sequence: TGTGCCAGCATGGACCCCCGAGAGACCCAGTACTTC. The whole variable domain, filled in from reference TRBV28 and TRBJ2-5, reads DVKVTQSSRYLVKRTGEKVFLECVQDMDHENMFWYRQDPGLGLRLIYFSYDVKMKEKGDIPEGYSVSREKKERFSLILESASTNQTSMYLCASMDPRETQYFGPGTRLLVL.

With respect to this clonotype: This may stem from a read error, because a much larger clone lies one nucleotide away. V usage is TRBV15 and J usage is TRBJ2-3, with 8 bases matching TRBD1. The germline gives CDR1 LNHNV, CDR2 YYDKDF (reference sequence). V lost 3 bases to trimming and J lost 8 bases; unmatched junction nucleotides: 10. The CDR3 consists of 15 residues. CDR3 protein: CATSRQAGTGGTQYF. In DNA, the CDR3 is TGTGCCACCAGCAGGCAGGCGGGGACAGGTGGTACGCAGTATTTT.

About this clonotype itself: Since a much larger clone is just one base distant, this may be a read error. The gene calls are TRBV30 and TRBJ2-7; D is perhaps TRBD2 (6 bases). The ends were cut back, 2 bases at V and 5 bases at J, with 13 bases in the middle. Germline CDR1 and CDR2: GTSNPN and SVGIG (reference sequence). This CDR3 spans 13 amino acids. CDR3 loop: CAWSHAGGDEQYF. DNA of the CDR3: TGTGCCTGGAGTCATGCAGGAGGGGACGAGCAGTACTTC. Full variable domain (rest looked up from reference TRBV30 and TRBJ2-7): SQTIHQWPATLVQPVGSPLSLECTVEGTSNPNLYWYRQAAGRGLQLLFYSVGIGQISSEVPQNLSASRPQDRQFILSSKKLLLSDSGFYLCAWSHAGGDEQYFGPGTRLTVT.

The table lists this clonotype with many counts. The J gene is TRBJ2-3, the V gene TRBV5-1; a possible D gene is TRBD2 (6 bases). The ends were cut back, 0 bases at V and 2 bases at J, with 13 bases in the middle. This CDR3 has 16 amino acids. Germline V lookup: CDR1 SGHRS, CDR2 YFSETQ. Here the CDR3 DNA reads TGCGCCAGCAGCTTGGGTCCGGGAGTCCCCACAGATACGCAGTATTTT. Its translation: CASSLGPGVPTDTQYF.

This clonotype was seen repeatedly, ten times or more. The V call is TRBV7-9, the J call TRBJ2-1; 7 bases align to TRBD2. In germline, CDR1 is SEHNR, CDR2 FQNEAQ (reference sequence). CDR3 length equals 14 residues. V lost 4 bases to trimming and J lost 2 bases; unmatched junction nucleotides: 2. The CDR3 is CASSSLAAYNEQFF. For the CDR3, the DNA is TGTGCCAGCAGCTCGCTAGCGGCCTACAATGAGCAGTTCTTC.